This is a list of T cell receptor beta chains from one sample in a study of T cell changes during pregnancy in multiple sclerosis. The repertoire was sequenced with immunoSEQ multiplex PCR; TCRdb's copy has only in-frame clones and lacks some. Here the sample spans 75,000 to 80,000 clones, about 91% being singletons. The sequences come from peripheral blood, collected before pregnancy. These receptors were obtained from a female donor with multiple sclerosis, enrolled in a pregnancy study. Both conserved end residues are trimmed from each CDR3. A D gene is named only where the DNA matches it firmly.

J gene,V gene,D gene,CDR3 protein
TRBJ1-1,TRBV5-4,TRBD1,ASAGDRALNTEAF
TRBJ2-1,TRBV18,TRBD1,ASSPTGNVGNEQF
TRBJ1-2,TRBV6-5,TRBD1,ASSPGGGTSYGYT
TRBJ1-1,TRBV4-1,TRBD1,ASSKGQGTGAF
TRBJ2-7,TRBV19,TRBD1,ASTARDRVHEQY
TRBJ1-2,TRBV7-9,TRBD1,ASSPGGAGAAYGYT
TRBJ2-7,TRBV5-4,TRBD1,ASSFRTGGIYEQY
TRBJ1-4,TRBV5-1,.,ASSLGGGATNEKLF
TRBJ2-6,TRBV7-2,.,ASSLAPLTAGANVLT
TRBJ1-1,TRBV6-1,.,ASSAYELPKLMNTEAF
TRBJ2-3,TRBV28,.,ASSHGSSDTQY
TRBJ1-2,TRBV5-1,.,ASSADSYNYGYT
TRBJ1-1,TRBV10-3,TRBD1,AISSQGYAEAF
TRBJ1-4,TRBV28,.,ASSFPRDNEKLF
TRBJ1-5,TRBV2,TRBD1,ASTPQGAPFQPQH
TRBJ1-1,TRBV5-6,TRBD1,ASSATGGSVGAF
TRBJ1-6,TRBV10-3,TRBD1,AISRGQGNSPLH
TRBJ1-1,TRBV2,.,ASSEAEGGSVGDTEAF
TRBJ2-5,TRBV11-2,TRBD2,ASSFNLGTIQETQY
TRBJ1-2,TRBV10-1,.,ARVGCCGYT
TRBJ1-1,TRBV7-3,.,ASSLKRSSREAF
TRBJ2-1,TRBV5-6,.,ASSLEGWTEQF
TRBJ2-5,TRBV7-9,.,ASSLPVQETQY
TRBJ1-4,TRBV5-4,TRBD1,ASSSGGTGGGNEKLF
TRBJ2-2,TRBV19,TRBD2,ASSIYRPGGLAGELF
TRBJ1-1,TRBV19,TRBD1,ASRDRGRSDTEAF
TRBJ1-1,TRBV5-1,TRBD1,ASSLGDRPGAF
TRBJ2-1,TRBV7-9,TRBD2,ASSLASGGIDNEQF
TRBJ1-6,TRBV11-2,.,ASSLAGMHSPLH
TRBJ1-4,TRBV28,.,ASSIPGPGDEKLF
TRBJ2-5,TRBV4-2,TRBD1,ASSHPGQEKTQY
TRBJ1-2,TRBV5-1,.,ASMGLTGADGYT
TRBJ2-3,TRBV12-5,.,ASAPMGDTTDTQY
TRBJ1-1,TRBV19,.,ASNQGPEAF
TRBJ2-5,TRBV7-9,TRBD1,ASSFSLGQGHQETQY
TRBJ2-5,TRBV29-1,.,SVQRGGRETQY